This T cell receptor (beta chain) stems from a study of human T cells and chemical hapten exposure. At the level of the study: Patch tests delivered 0.01% DPC to the upper back and were evaluated at 6 days. Chiefly female patients presented with alopecia areata, totalis or universalis.

What the library attached to individual cDNA molecules were unique molecular identifiers. In the original analysis: With a range of roughly 23,224 to 690,600, the median per sample was 95,638 TCRs. TCRdb reprocessed the RACE reads via MiXCR and lists one record per CDR3 protein. The V and J calls and clone size come from TCRdb's table, not from the authors' own analysis. The data contain about 54,000 distinct CDR3 sequences, around 10% of them seen just once; the ten biggest clones take up more than 1.5%. This clonotype was detected a few times. Time point reported: patch test 2, 6 weeks after DPC sensitization. Sample treatment: therapeutic diphenylcyclopropenone sensitization with weekly scalp DPC. The CDR3 has 14 residues. J was trimmed by 6 bases and V by 8 bases; bases with no gene match: 12. Germline V gene sequence: CDR1 SNHLY, CDR2 FYNNEI.

The sample in question was whole blood, obtained in connection with sensitization to the hapten diphenylcyclopropenone (DPC). The TCR originated in a woman between 45 and 65 years old with alopecia areata. Some clones in this sample may be carry-over from other donors' samples. This rearrangement joins TRBV2 to TRBJ2-7; 8 nucleotides agree with TRBD2. CDR3 bases: TGTGCCAGCGAGGTTGATAGCGGGACCTCCGAGCAGTACTTC. This codes for CASEVDSGTSEQYF.